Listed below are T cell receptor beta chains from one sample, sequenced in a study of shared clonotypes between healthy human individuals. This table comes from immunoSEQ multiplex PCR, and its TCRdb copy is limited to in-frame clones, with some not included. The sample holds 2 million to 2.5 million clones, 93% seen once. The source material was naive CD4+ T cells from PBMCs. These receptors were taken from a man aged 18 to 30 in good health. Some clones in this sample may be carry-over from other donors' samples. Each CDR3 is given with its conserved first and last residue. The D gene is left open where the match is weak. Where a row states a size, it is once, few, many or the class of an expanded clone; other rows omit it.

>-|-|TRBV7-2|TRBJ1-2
TGTGCCAGCAGCTTAGTCTATGCAGGGCGCGCTAACTATGGCTACACCTTC
CASSLVYAGRANYGYTF
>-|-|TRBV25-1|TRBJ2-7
TGTGCCAGCAGTCCCCATACAGGGTCGTACGAGCAGTACTTC
CASSPHTGSYEQYF
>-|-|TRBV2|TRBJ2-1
TGTGCCAGCAGTGAAAGGGGGTCCGTACTTCTAAATGAGCAGTTCTTC
CASSERGSVLLNEQFF
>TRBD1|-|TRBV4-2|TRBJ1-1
TGTGCCAGCAGCCGCGGAGGGACAGCGGGGAACACTGAAGCTTTCTTT
CASSRGGTAGNTEAFF
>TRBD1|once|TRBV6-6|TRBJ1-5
TGTGCCAGCAGCCTACGCGACAGGGCGGGATATCAGCCCCAGCATTTT
CASSLRDRAGYQPQHF
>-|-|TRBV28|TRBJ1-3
TGTGCCAGCAGTTCGACCTACTCTGGAAACACCATATATTTT
CASSSTYSGNTIYF
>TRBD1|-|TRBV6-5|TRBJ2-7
TGTGCCAGCAGTTACCGGGACAGGGCCTACGAGCAGTACTTC
CASSYRDRAYEQYF
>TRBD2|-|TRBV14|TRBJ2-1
TGTGCCAGCAGCCAAGATTTGAGCGGGAGGGCCTTTGGAAATGAGCAGTTCTTC
CASSQDLSGRAFGNEQFF
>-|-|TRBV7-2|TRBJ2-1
TGTGCCAGCAGCCATCAGAGCTTGTACAATGAGCGGTTCTTC
CASSHQSLYNERFF
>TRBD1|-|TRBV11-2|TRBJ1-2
TGTGCCAGCAGCTCCAGGGGGCTGGCTGGCTGGGCGGCTGGCTATGGCTACACCTTC
CASSSRGLAGWAAGYGYTF
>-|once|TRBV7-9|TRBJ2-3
TGTGCCAGCAGCTTAGGCCAAGCATCGGATACGCAGTATTTT
CASSLGQASDTQYF
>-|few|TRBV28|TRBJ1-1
TGTGCCACCAAAACCCGAGAAGCTTTCTTT
CATKTREAFF
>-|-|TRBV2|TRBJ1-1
TGTGCCAGCAGGGGGGAGCCCGCCTACACTGAAGCTTTCTTT
CASRGEPAYTEAFF
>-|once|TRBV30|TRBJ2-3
TGTGCCTGGAGTGTCGGGGGCTCCGCAGATACGCAGTATTTT
CAWSVGGSADTQYF
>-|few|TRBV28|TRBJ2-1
TGTGCCAGCAGCTACCGGACAGGAGCGGGTGGTAATGAGCAGTTCTTC
CASSYRTGAGGNEQFF